This TCR beta chain is from a study of T cell responses to AZD1222 COVID-19 vaccine. Study summary: Analyses pooled second doses at about 4 or about 12 weeks.

The CDR3 totals 16 residues. Germline V gene sequence: CDR1 SGHAT, CDR2 FQNNGV. A word on this clone: A read error may account for a junction end that differs from germline.

Sequencing used immunoSEQ multiplex PCR; TCRdb keeps in-frame clones, though not all of them. The data show 100,000 to 130,000 clones, with roughly 90% seen just once and 6.5% to 8% held by the top ten. The source is an adult in good health. The chain uses TRBV11-2 and TRBJ2-1, with TRBD1 matching 9 bases. The sample was peripheral blood, taken on day 0 of AZD1222 vaccination. The CDR3: CASSLGSWTGAAGVLF. The CDR3 DNA is TGTGCCAGCAGCTTAGGAAGCTGGACAGGGGCCGCCGGGGTGCTCTTC.